The TCR beta chain described here comes from a study of blood T cell repertoires in COVID-19 (dated by TCRdb to the early 2020s). About the study as a whole: Collaborator samples came from the United States, Italy and Spain and covered acute and convalescent phases of COVID-19. Where available, HLA class I and class II types were obtained from metadata supplied by the sample provider rather than from assay-based typing. The sample metadata nearly always contained a de-identified subject ID, COVID-19 status, age in years and sex. Samples were obtained from the ongoing ImmuneRACE study (first 160 participants) and from 1,254 subjects provided by 6 global collaborators. The repertoires were made available in a free public database intended to serve as a resource for research on the immune response to SARS-CoV-2. Subjects who had been exposed to COVID-19, were actively infected with it, or had recovered from it provided the deeply sampled blood TCRbeta repertoires that made up the dataset. The material from the prospective study consisted of cDNA or gDNA derived from T cells, B-cell-depleted T cells, or PBMCs. General study outcomes and caveats: The quantity of clinical and demographic metadata differed by source and by participant and was supplied without curation.

Each collaborating institution followed its own protocols to collect whole blood in K2EDTA tubes. For TCRbeta analysis, collaborator samples were shipped as frozen whole blood, as isolated PBMCs, or as DNA extracted from either sample type. For this clone: It has no known antigen specificity. No quality values exist for individual bases; no much larger clone is one base distant.

Relative to germline, V is missing 5 bases and J is missing 5 bases, with 5 bases of the junction outside any gene match. Its CDR3 holds 13 amino acids, cysteine through phenylalanine. Solely the CDR3 DNA is kept, with 39 bases framed from the first base. The germline V gene sets CDR1 to SGHVS and CDR2 to FQNEAQ. The immunoSEQ Assay, a bias-controlled multiplex PCR, was used to amplify TCRbeta CDR3 regions from genomic DNA. Processing in the source paper ran as follows. The number of nucleated cells in each sample was estimated by amplification of reference gene primers within the assay. To quantify the absolute abundance of each unique TCRbeta CDR3 rearrangement, sequence reads were collapsed and filtered. For each sample, productive Simpson clonality was calculated by taking the square root of Simpson's diversity index across productive rearrangements. Drawn from immuneACCESS, this table holds only the in-frame rearrangements with V and J called that TCRdb kept. Clones are partly lost; checked studies trace under half to an unresolved V gene and leave the rest unexplained. That table furnishes V, J and clone size, whereas the DNA furnished D and trimming. Within this sample are some 200,000 clones, with 70% to 90% of them counted one time only. The top ten constitute around 2.5% of the sample.

Sequenced material: peripheral blood. This TCR derives from a man aged 40-55 years with active or convalescent COVID-19. The chain was built from TRBV7-8 and TRBJ1-1, with TRBD1 matching 7 junction bases. The DNA sequence follows: TGTGCCAGCAGCCGTACAGGGGAGACTGAAGCTTTCTTT. This sequence encodes CASSRTGETEAFF.